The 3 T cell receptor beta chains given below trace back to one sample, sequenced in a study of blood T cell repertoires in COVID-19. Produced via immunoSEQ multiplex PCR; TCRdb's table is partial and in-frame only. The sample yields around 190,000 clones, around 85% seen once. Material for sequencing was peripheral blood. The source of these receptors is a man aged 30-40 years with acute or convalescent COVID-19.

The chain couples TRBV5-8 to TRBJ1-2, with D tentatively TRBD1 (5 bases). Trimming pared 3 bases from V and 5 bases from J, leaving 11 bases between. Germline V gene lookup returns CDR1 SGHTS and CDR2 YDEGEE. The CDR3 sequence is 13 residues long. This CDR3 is CASSSTVSYGYTF. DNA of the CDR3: TGTGCCAGCAGCTCGACAGTTTCGTATGGCTACACCTTC.

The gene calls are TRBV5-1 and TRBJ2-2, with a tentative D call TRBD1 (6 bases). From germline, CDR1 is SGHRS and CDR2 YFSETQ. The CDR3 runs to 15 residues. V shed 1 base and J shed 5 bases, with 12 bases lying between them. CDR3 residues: CASSLHDRRTGELFF. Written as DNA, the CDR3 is TGCGCCAGCAGCTTGCACGACAGGCGGACCGGGGAGCTGTTTTTT.

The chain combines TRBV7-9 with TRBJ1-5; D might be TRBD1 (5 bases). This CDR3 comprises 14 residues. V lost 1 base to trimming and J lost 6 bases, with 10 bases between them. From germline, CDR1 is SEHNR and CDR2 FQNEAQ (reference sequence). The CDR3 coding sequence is TGTGCCAGCAGCTTAGATGGGAGGGGTCAGCCCCAGCATTTT. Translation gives CASSLDGRGQPQHF.